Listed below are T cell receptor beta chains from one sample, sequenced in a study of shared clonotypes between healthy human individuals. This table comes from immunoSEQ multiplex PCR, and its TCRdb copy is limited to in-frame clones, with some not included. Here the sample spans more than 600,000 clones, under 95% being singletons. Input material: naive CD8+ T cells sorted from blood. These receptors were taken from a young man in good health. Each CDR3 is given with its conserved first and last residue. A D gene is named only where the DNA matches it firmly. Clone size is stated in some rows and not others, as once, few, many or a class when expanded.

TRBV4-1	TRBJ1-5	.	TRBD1	TGCGCCAGCAGCCAAGAGATGCTAGGGGGCGCGCATCAGCCCCAGCATTTT	CASSQEMLGGAHQPQHF
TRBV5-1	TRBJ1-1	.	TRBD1	TGCGCCAGCAGATATGACAGGGGTGAAGCTTTCTTT	CASRYDRGEAFF
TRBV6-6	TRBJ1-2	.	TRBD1	TGTGCCAGCAGTTACTACGGGGGTCAGGGGGCTTATGGCTACACCTTC	CASSYYGGQGAYGYTF
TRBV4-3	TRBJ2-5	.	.	TGCGCCAGCAGCCAAGGATGGGGGCCAGAGACCCAGTACTTC	CASSQGWGPETQYF
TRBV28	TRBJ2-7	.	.	TGTGCCGTCCAACAGGTTTCCTACGAGCAGTACTTC	CAVQQVSYEQYF
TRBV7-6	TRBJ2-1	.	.	TGTGCCAGCAGCTATGGGTACAATGAGCAGTTCTTC	CASSYGYNEQFF
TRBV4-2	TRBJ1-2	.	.	TGTGCCAGCAGCCCCGACGTAAACTATGGCTACACCTTC	CASSPDVNYGYTF
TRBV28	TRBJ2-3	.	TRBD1	TGTGCCAGCAGTTTCGTTTCGCCGGGACAGGGACAAAGAGATACGCAGTATTTT	CASSFVSPGQGQRDTQYF
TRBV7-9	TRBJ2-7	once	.	TGTGCCAGCAGCGCCCCAGGGTTTTCCTACGAGCAGTACTTC	CASSAPGFSYEQYF
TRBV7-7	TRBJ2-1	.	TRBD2	TGTGCTAGCAGCCCAAGCGGGGGGACCTACAATGAGCAGTTCTTC	CASSPSGGTYNEQFF
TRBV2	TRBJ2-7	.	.	TGTGCCAGCAGGTGGGGTTACGAGCAGTACTTC	CASRWGYEQYF
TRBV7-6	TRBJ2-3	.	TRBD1	TGTGCCAGCAGCCTAAGGGGGACAGGGGATACGCAGTATTTT	CASSLRGTGDTQYF
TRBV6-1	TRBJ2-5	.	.	TGTGCCAGCAAGAATACACCGGATCCGCAAGAGACCCAGTACTTC	CASKNTPDPQETQYF
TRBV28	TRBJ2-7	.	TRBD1	TGTGCCAGCAACAAGGACAGGCCCCTTAAAGAGCAGTACTTC	CASNKDRPLKEQYF
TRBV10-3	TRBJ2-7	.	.	TGTGCCATCAGTGAGTCGAATATAGCGCTCCACGAGCAGTACTTC	CAISESNIALHEQYF
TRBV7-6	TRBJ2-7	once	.	TGTGCCAGCAGCTTAATTAGGGGGTCCCCCGAGCAGTACTTC	CASSLIRGSPEQYF
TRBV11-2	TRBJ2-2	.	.	TGTGCCAGTAGCCCCGGAACGCTTTCCACCGGGGAGCTGTTTTTT	CASSPGTLSTGELFF
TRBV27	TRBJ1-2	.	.	TGTGCCAGCAGCCTAAACGGGGCCCTTAGGGGCTACACCTTC	CASSLNGALRGYTF
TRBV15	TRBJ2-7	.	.	TGTGCCACCAGCAGGTGGGAATATACCTACGAGCAGTACTTC	CATSRWEYTYEQYF
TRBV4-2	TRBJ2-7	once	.	TGTGCCAGCAGCCAAGCTTTTTCCTGGACAGAGGCCTACGAGCAGTACTTC	CASSQAFSWTEAYEQYF
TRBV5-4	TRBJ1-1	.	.	TGTGCCAGCAGCTCAGGGGAAAACACTGAAGCTTTCTTT	CASSSGENTEAFF
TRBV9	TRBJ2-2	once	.	TGTGCCAGCAGCGTAGTAAACAGGGGAGGCGGGGAGCTGTTTTTT	CASSVVNRGGGELFF
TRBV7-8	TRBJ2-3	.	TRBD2	TGTGCCAGCAGCTTACGGGCGCGGGAGGGCACAGATACGCAGTATTTT	CASSLRAREGTDTQYF
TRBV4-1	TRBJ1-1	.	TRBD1	TGCGCCAGCAGCGGTCGACAGGGCATGAACACTGAAGCTTTCTTT	CASSGRQGMNTEAFF
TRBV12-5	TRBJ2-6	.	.	TGTGCTAGTGGTAGTAATGCAGGACAAAGTCGGGCCAACGTCCTGACTTTC	CASGSNAGQSRANVLTF
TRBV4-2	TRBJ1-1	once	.	TGTGCCAGCAGCCTTGGGACGGTAATGAACACTGAAGCTTTCTTT	CASSLGTVMNTEAFF
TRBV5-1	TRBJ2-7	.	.	TGCGCCAGCAGCTCCCTCGGGACAACGTCCTACGAGCAGTACTTC	CASSSLGTTSYEQYF
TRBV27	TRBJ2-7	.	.	TGTGCCAGCAGTTTTGGCGCAGCTCTCGAGCAGTACTTC	CASSFGAALEQYF
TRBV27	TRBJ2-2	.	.	TGTGCCAGCAAGATAGAAAACGCCGGGGAGCTGTTTTTT	CASKIENAGELFF
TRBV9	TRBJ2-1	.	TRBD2	TGTGCCAGCAGTGGGGGCGGGAGGGGCTACAATGAGCAGTTCTTC	CASSGGGRGYNEQFF
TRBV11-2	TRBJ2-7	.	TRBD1	TGTGCCAGCAGCCAACCGACAGGGTTTTCCTACGAGCAGTACTTC	CASSQPTGFSYEQYF
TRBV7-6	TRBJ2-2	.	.	TGTGCCAGCAGCCCGGTAGGGGGCGGGGAGCTGTTTTTT	CASSPVGGGELFF
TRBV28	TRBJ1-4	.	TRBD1	TGTGCCAGCAGAGGGGACAGGGGGGACGAAAAACTGTTTTTT	CASRGDRGDEKLFF
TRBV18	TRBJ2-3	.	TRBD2	TGTGCCAGCTCACCCCCGGGGGTAGCGGGCGTCACAGATACGCAGTATTTT	CASSPPGVAGVTDTQYF
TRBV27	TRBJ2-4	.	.	TGTGCCAGCAGTTTAACGGCAGGAAACGCCAAAAACATTCAGTACTTC	CASSLTAGNAKNIQYF
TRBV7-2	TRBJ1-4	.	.	TGTGCCAGCAGCTTAACTAGGTCTGCAACTAATGAAAAACTGTTTTTT	CASSLTRSATNEKLFF
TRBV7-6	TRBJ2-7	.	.	TGTGCCAGCAGCTTAGCGGCGGGGCGTGCTGCCGAGCAGTACTTC	CASSLAAGRAAEQYF
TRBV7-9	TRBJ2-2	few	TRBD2	TGTGCCAGCAGCTCCACCCGGTCTAGCGGGGAGAACACCGGGGAGCTGTTTTTT	CASSSTRSSGENTGELFF
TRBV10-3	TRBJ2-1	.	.	TGTGCCATCGGGGGTATAGTGACAAACAATGAGCAGTTCTTC	CAIGGIVTNNEQFF